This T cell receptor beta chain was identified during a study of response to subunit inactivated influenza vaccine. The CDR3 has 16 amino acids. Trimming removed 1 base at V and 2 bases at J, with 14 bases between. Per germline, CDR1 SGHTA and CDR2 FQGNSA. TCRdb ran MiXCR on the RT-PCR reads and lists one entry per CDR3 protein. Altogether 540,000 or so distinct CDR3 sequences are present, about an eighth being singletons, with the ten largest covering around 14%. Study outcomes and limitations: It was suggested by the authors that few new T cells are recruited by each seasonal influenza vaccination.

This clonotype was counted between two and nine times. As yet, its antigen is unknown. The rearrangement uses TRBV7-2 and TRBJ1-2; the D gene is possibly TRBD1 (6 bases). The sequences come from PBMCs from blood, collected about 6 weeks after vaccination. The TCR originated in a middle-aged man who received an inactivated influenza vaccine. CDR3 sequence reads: CASSLVQGFPNYGYTF. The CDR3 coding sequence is TGTGCCAGCAGCTTAGTACAGGGCTTCCCCAACTATGGCTACACCTTC.